This T cell receptor (beta chain) was captured by sequencing in a study of radiation and T cells in renal cell carcinoma. Study findings and constraints: From baseline, blood top tumor clonotypes peaked at 2 weeks post-radiation.

To note about this clone: As yet, its antigen is unknown.

Produced via immunoSEQ multiplex PCR; TCRdb's table is partial and in-frame only. The repertoire holds 150,000 or so clones, over 65% seen once, with approximately 24% in the top ten. Stated time point: baseline pretreatment blood. The sample's treatment: 15 Gy SBRT to primary tumor, nephrectomy 4 weeks later. CDR3 length: 15 residues. V was pared by 4 bases and J by 3 bases, with 16 bases between. The germline gives CDR1 MDHEN, CDR2 SYDVKM. This rearrangement joins TRBV28 to TRBJ2-7; D perhaps matches TRBD2 (7 bases). The material was blood, obtained from a patient whose treatment included radiotherapy and nephrectomy. The TCR was taken from a woman between 45 and 60 years old with renal cell carcinoma. Here the CDR3 DNA reads TGTGCCAGCAGTTCGGTACAAGGGGGGGACTACGAGCAGTACTTC. The encoded protein is CASSSVQGGDYEQYF.